Following are 13 T cell receptor beta chains from one sample sequenced in a study of OX40 agonist ivuxolimab in advanced cancers. TCRdb keeps only in-frame clones here, not all; method: immunoSEQ multiplex PCR. The sample records 20,000 to 25,000 clones, around 72% being singletons. The sequenced sample was CD4+ or CD8+ T cells sorted from blood, obtained in a trial of the OX40 agonist ivuxolimab. The origin of the receptors is an adult with an advanced solid tumor such as melanoma, head and neck, liver or kidney cancer.

The chain couples TRBV6-6 to TRBJ2-7; TRBD2 might be the D (5 bases). With 6 bases removed from V and 3 bases from J, the gap between germline ends came to 12 bases. The CDR3 is made up of 13 amino acids. Germline V gene lookup returns CDR1 MNHNY and CDR2 SVGAGI (reference sequence). CDR3 in DNA: TGTGCCAGCAGAACGGGAAATGACTACGAGCAGTACTTC. Encoded protein: CASRTGNDYEQYF.

The genes are TRBV7-2 and TRBJ1-2, with 7 nucleotides matching TRBD1. V was pared by 0 bases and J by 4 bases, with 11 bases of the junction left unmatched. The CDR3 loop spans 17 amino acids. CDR1 and CDR2 (germline): SGHTA, FQGNSA. Here the CDR3 reads CASSLAGQAIPGYGYTF. CDR3 in DNA: TGTGCCAGCAGCTTAGCCGGACAGGCTATTCCTGGCTATGGCTACACCTTC.

This chain uses TRBV27 with TRBJ2-6, with D perhaps TRBD2 (7 bases). The CDR3 is made up of 17 amino acids. V dropped 4 bases and J dropped 2 bases, with 15 bases sitting between them. The germline V gene encodes CDR1 MNHEY and CDR2 SMNVEV (reference sequence). As DNA, the CDR3 is TGTGCCAGCAGTTCCTTTGGGGGGGGCGCTGGGGCCAACGTCCTGACTTTC. It specifies CASSSFGGGAGANVLTF.

This clone has more than one count but fewer than ten. Other DNA sequences in the sample encode the same CDR3. J is TRBJ2-3 and V is TRBV11-2; D uncertain. The germline CDR1 and CDR2 sequences are SGHAT and FQNNGV. Trimming shortened V by 3 bases and J by 3 bases, and 1 base separated the two germline ends. This CDR3 region has 11 residues. In nucleotides, the CDR3 is TGTGCCAGCAGCTTGACAGATACGCAGTATTTT. It is translated as CASSLTDTQYF.

This clone was picked up a small number of times. The rearrangement joins TRBV7-9 to TRBJ1-2; 7 bases align to TRBD1. V dropped 5 bases and J dropped 2; count of bases not matched to a gene: 5. The CDR3 is made up of 14 amino acids. Germline loops: CDR1 SEHNR, CDR2 FQNEAQ (reference sequence). CDR3 region: CASSTTGANYGYTF. The CDR3 DNA is TGTGCCAGCAGCACAACAGGGGCCAACTATGGCTACACCTTC.

The V call is TRBV11-3, the J call TRBJ1-6; D perhaps matches TRBD1 (6 bases). The CDR3 has 17 amino acids. V lost 0 bases and J lost 6, with 15 bases in between. CDR1 is SGHNT, CDR2 YENEEA, per germline. DNA for the CDR3: TGTGCCAGCAGCTTAGATTGGAGGGACAAGGGTAATTCACCCCTCCACTTT. Amino acid sequence: CASSLDWRDKGNSPLHF.

CDR3 nucleotides: TGTGCCAGCAGCTTAACTTTCGGGACTAGCGCCGGGAATGAGCAGTTCTTC. Its translation: CASSLTFGTSAGNEQFF. The gene calls are TRBV7-3 and TRBJ2-1; 10 nucleotides align to TRBD2. The germline V gene encodes CDR1 SGHTA and CDR2 FQGTGA. The CDR3 has 17 residues. The V gene end was trimmed by 0 bases and the J gene end by 7 bases; junction bases not matched to a gene: 9. Full variable domain (remainder filled in from reference TRBV7-3 and TRBJ2-1): GAGVSQTPSNKVTEKGKYVELRCDPISGHTALYWYRQSLGQGPEFLIYFQGTGAADDSGLPNDRFFAVRPEGSVSTLKIQRTERGDSAVYLCASSLTFGTSAGNEQFFGPGTRLTVL.

The chain recombines TRBV19 with TRBJ1-1, with TRBD1 as a possible D gene (5 bases). The CDR3 has 14 residues. V was pared by 5 bases and J by 4 bases, with 14 bases between. CDR1 LNHDA and CDR2 SQIVND come from the germline V gene (reference sequence). The DNA for the CDR3 is TGTGCCAGTAGTGCGGTACCCGGGGGCACTGAAGCTTTCTTT. It translates to CASSAVPGGTEAFF.

Points on this clone: An end of the junction does not agree with germline; a read error may underlie this. V and J are TRBV4-1 and TRBJ2-7; TRBD1 matches 7 bases. The CDR3 is 14 residues long. Germline CDR1 and CDR2: MGHRA and YSYEKL. The CDR3 protein is CASSLAGQAGPKYF. CDR3 nucleotides: TGTGCCAGCAGCCTTGCCGGACAGGCCGGTCCTAAGTACTTC.

The sample holds a few counts of this clone. The chain has TRBV7-2 and TRBJ2-1; 7 bases match TRBD2. Per the germline V gene, CDR1 is SGHTA and CDR2 is FQGNSA. V lost 5 bases, J lost 2 bases, and 9 bases stayed unmatched. This CDR3 region has 16 residues. CDR3 protein: CASSPPGAGAYNEQFF. The CDR3 DNA is TGTGCCAGCAGCCCCCCAGGCGCGGGGGCCTACAATGAGCAGTTCTTC.

The chain joins TRBV19 to TRBJ2-1; TRBD2 matches 11 bases. Trimming cost V 6 bases and J 6 bases; bases outside gene matches: 4. CDR1 is LNHDA and CDR2 is SQIVND in the germline V gene (reference sequence). The CDR3 is 14 residues long. The CDR3 loop is CASRTSGVGNEQFF. The CDR3 DNA sequence: TGTGCCAGTAGGACTAGCGGGGTGGGCAATGAGCAGTTCTTC. The variable domain in full, completed from reference TRBV19 and TRBJ2-1, reads DGGITQSPKYLFRKEGQNVTLSCEQNLNHDAMYWYRQDPGQGLRLIYYSQIVNDFQKGDIAEGYSVSREKKESFPLTVTSAQKNPTAFYLCASRTSGVGNEQFFGPGTRLTVL.

This clone is termed medium-sized. The chain has TRBV9 and TRBJ1-5, with TRBD1 as a possible D gene (6 bases). V dropped 4 bases and J dropped 6 bases, with 14 bases sitting between them. Germline V gene sequence: CDR1 SGDLS, CDR2 YYNGEE. This CDR3 is built from 14 residues. The CDR3 here is CASSQGSGSQPQHF. DNA for the CDR3: TGTGCCAGCAGCCAGGGGTCAGGGAGTCAGCCCCAGCATTTT.

This clone was seen at least ten times. The CDR3 here is CASSVTGGYYEQYF. As DNA, the CDR3 is TGTGCCAGCAGCGTTACAGGGGGGTATTACGAGCAGTACTTC. V gene TRBV9 combines with J gene TRBJ2-7, with 8 bases lining up with TRBD1. The CDR3 is 14 residues long. Germline CDR1 SGDLS, CDR2 YYNGEE. V was clipped by 2 bases and J by 4 bases; unmatched bases: 5.